A single sample gave rise to the 26 T cell receptor beta chains below, sequenced in a study of T cell responses to AZD1222 COVID-19 vaccine. The protocol was immunoSEQ multiplex PCR, while the TCRdb copy is restricted to in-frame clones and leaves out a portion. The sample lists 95,000 to 150,000 clones; roughly 90% were seen once. The source was peripheral blood, collected on day 0 of AZD1222 vaccination. These receptors were taken from an adult in good health.

The table lists this clone with a few counts. This rearrangement joins TRBV6-5 to TRBJ1-2, with D tentatively TRBD1 (6 bases). The CDR3 is 14 residues long. V dropped 7 bases and J dropped 6 bases, with 18 bases sitting between them. The germline gives CDR1 MNHEY, CDR2 SVGAGI. In DNA form, the CDR3 reads TGTGCCAGCACCCCCCAGGGAGGGGGAAATGGCTACACCTTC. Translating gives CASTPQGGGNGYTF.

V usage is TRBV12-3 or TRBV12-4 and J usage is TRBJ2-7, with 12 bases that match TRBD1. CDR3 length equals 13 residues. The junction had 5 bases not matched to a gene; V was cut back by 7 bases and J by 7 bases. Here the CDR3 reads CASKGQGAEEQYF. For the CDR3, the DNA is TGTGCCAGCAAGGGACAGGGGGCCGAAGAGCAGTACTTC.

J is TRBJ2-7 and V is TRBV6-5; 7 bases match TRBD1. Trimming cost V 2 bases and J 5 bases; bases outside gene matches: 12. CDR1 MNHEY and CDR2 SVGAGI come from the germline V gene. The length of the CDR3 is 16 residues. Here the CDR3 reads CASSYGVGTASDEQYF. DNA for the CDR3: TGTGCCAGCAGTTACGGGGTTGGGACAGCTTCGGACGAGCAGTACTTC.

The rearrangement joins TRBV28 to TRBJ1-2; D is uncertain. This CDR3 is built from 12 residues. Trimming pared 4 bases from V and 9 bases from J, leaving 12 bases between. Germline values: CDR1 MDHEN, CDR2 SYDVKM. In DNA, the CDR3 is TGTGCCAGCAGTTCCCGACGGACGAGCTACACCTTC. Amino acid sequence: CASSSRRTSYTF.

The rearrangement joins TRBV23-1 to TRBJ2-7, with 8 bases fitting TRBD1. TRBV23-1 is known as an ORF, though its function is uncertain. V shed 0 bases, J shed 0 bases, and the junction held 19 bases outside the gene matches. The CDR3 has 21 residues. Here the CDR3 DNA reads TGCGCCAGCAGTCAATCAAGGAGGGTGGGGCAGGGGGCGGTTAGCTCCTACGAGCAGTACTTC. It yields the protein CASSQSRRVGQGAVSSYEQYF.

CDR3 loop: CASSPGQSLDEQYF. In DNA form, the CDR3 reads TGCGCCAGCAGCCCGGGGCAGTCTCTTGACGAGCAGTACTTC. This chain uses TRBV5-1 with TRBJ2-7, with D perhaps assigned TRBD1 or TRBD2 (5 bases each). This CDR3 comprises 14 residues. The germline V gene encodes CDR1 SGHRS and CDR2 YFSETQ. V shed 4 bases and J shed 5 bases, with 16 bases lying between them.

This sequence joins TRBV6-5 and TRBJ1-3, with 9 bases lining up with TRBD1. CDR3 length: 14 residues. Losses at the gene ends were 6 bases for V and 4 bases for J; bases not matched to a gene: 4. Germline CDR1 is MNHEY and CDR2 is SVGAGI. The DNA for the CDR3 is TGTGCCAGCAGCTCCGGACAGGGGGGAAACACCATATATTTT. Translation gives CASSSGQGGNTIYF.

The V and J genes are TRBV21-1 and TRBJ1-2. TRBV21-1 is given as a pseudogene. The length of the CDR3 is 13 residues. The CDR3 bases are TGTGCCAGCAGCAAATATGGGGGATATGGCTACACCTTC. Translated, it gives CASSKYGGYGYTF.

In its sample, this clone was seen a few times. The J gene is TRBJ2-5, the V gene TRBV19; D ambiguous. Deletions cut 7 bases from V and 5 bases from J, with 2 bases between. The CDR3 spans 9 residues. Germline V lookup: CDR1 LNHDA, CDR2 SQIVND (reference sequence). CDR3: CASIETQYF. Written as DNA, the CDR3 is TGTGCCAGTATCGAGACCCAGTACTTC.

The CDR3: CAWSPPAGWDEQFF. CDR3 DNA: TGTGCCTGGAGCCCCCCCGCGGGATGGGATGAGCAGTTCTTC. The chain uses TRBV30 and TRBJ2-1; the D gene is possibly TRBD2 (6 bases). CDR1 is GTSNPN and CDR2 is SVGIG in the germline V gene (reference sequence). The CDR3 is 14 residues long. Deletions cut 3 bases from V and 8 bases from J, with 17 bases between. Supplemented by reference TRBV30 and TRBJ2-1, the full variable domain reads SQTIHQWPATLVQPVGSPLSLECTVEGTSNPNLYWYRQAAGRGLQLLFYSVGIGQISSEVPQNLSASRPQDRQFILSSKKLLLSDSGFYLCAWSPPAGWDEQFFGPGTRLTVL.

The chain uses TRBV6-2 or TRBV6-3 and TRBJ1-5; D uncertain. Trimming took 6 bases from V and 0 from J, leaving 24 bases between them. The CDR3 covers 19 residues. Germline V gene lookup returns CDR1 MNHEY and CDR2 SVGEGT. CDR3 nucleotide sequence: TGTGCCAGCAGCATTCAGCCTACCTCTAGCTTTTATAGCAATCAGCCCCAGCATTTT. Translating gives CASSIQPTSSFYSNQPQHF.

This clone showed up just once. The chain employs TRBV7-2 and TRBJ2-1; D uncertain. Germline values: CDR1 SGHTA, CDR2 FQGNSA. V lost 5 bases, J lost 3 bases, and 11 bases lay in between. This CDR3 spans 14 amino acids. Here the CDR3 DNA reads TGTGCCAGCAGCCTTACCGGTGACTACAATGAGCAGTTCTTC. Residues: CASSLTGDYNEQFF.

The rearrangement links TRBV10-3 to TRBJ2-7; possibly TRBD1 or TRBD2 for D (5 bases each). Germline V gene data show CDR1 as ENHRY and CDR2 as SYGVKD. V dropped 4 bases and J dropped 3 bases, with 22 bases sitting between them. The CDR3 is made up of 17 amino acids. The CDR3 nucleotides are TGTGCCATCAGTGCCGGACCGGGACGCCCTTGGGGCTACGAGCAGTACTTC. Amino acid sequence: CAISAGPGRPWGYEQYF.

The chain carries TRBV7-2 and TRBJ2-1, with 13 bases fitting TRBD2. V trimming: 3 bases; J trimming: 4 bases; junction bases outside the gene matches: 3. CDR1 and CDR2 (germline): SGHTA, FQGNSA. The CDR3 length is 16 residues. This chain's CDR3 is CASSLETSGGYNEQFF. The CDR3, as DNA: TGTGCCAGCAGCTTGGAGACTAGCGGGGGGTACAATGAGCAGTTCTTC.

This clone was picked up one time. V usage is TRBV5-1 and J usage is TRBJ2-1; TRBD2 aligns across 10 bases. The length of the CDR3 is 14 residues. V trimming: 2 bases; J trimming: 8 bases; junction bases outside the gene matches: 4. In germline, CDR1 is SGHRS, CDR2 YFSETQ. The CDR3 sequence is CASSFTSGTDEQFF. CDR3 DNA: TGCGCCAGCAGCTTTACTAGCGGGACCGATGAGCAGTTCTTC.

The J gene is TRBJ1-1, the V gene TRBV7-9; D gene ambiguous. Trimming shortened V by 2 bases and J by 11 bases, and 12 bases separated the two germline ends. The CDR3 has 12 residues. Germline-derived CDR1 and CDR2 are SEHNR and FQNEAQ (reference sequence). For the CDR3, the DNA is TGTGCCAGCAGCTTAAAAGGGTTATACGCTTTCTTT. This gives the protein CASSLKGLYAFF.

This clone was observed once. This chain uses TRBV19 with TRBJ2-3, with 7 bases that match TRBD2. V shed 1 base, J shed 3 bases, and the junction held 7 bases outside the gene matches. CDR1 and CDR2 from the germline V gene are LNHDA and SQIVND (reference sequence). This CDR3 has 16 amino acids. CDR3 sequence (DNA): TGTGCCAGTAGTATAGTTCTAGCGGAGCTTACAGATACGCAGTATTTT. Translation: CASSIVLAELTDTQYF. The full variable domain, with the rest looked up from reference TRBV19 and TRBJ2-3, is DGGITQSPKYLFRKEGQNVTLSCEQNLNHDAMYWYRQDPGQGLRLIYYSQIVNDFQKGDIAEGYSVSREKKESFPLTVTSAQKNPTAFYLCASSIVLAELTDTQYFGPGTRLTVL.

V usage is TRBV5-6 and J usage is TRBJ2-2; no clear D gene. CDR3 size: 15 residues. Germline V lookup: CDR1 SGHDT, CDR2 YYEEEE. V lost 0 bases and J 5 bases, leaving 11 bases between the germline ends. CDR3 coding DNA: TGTGCCAGCAGCTTGGACGACCCATGGACCGGGGAGCTGTTTTTT. This encodes CASSLDDPWTGELFF.

The chain combines TRBV7-9 with TRBJ1-5; D is possibly TRBD1 (6 bases). Trimming took 3 bases from V and 8 from J, leaving 11 bases between them. Germline CDR1 reads SEHNR; CDR2 reads FQNEAQ (reference sequence). The CDR3 consists of 13 residues. CDR3 loop: CASSLGAREPQHF. The DNA of the CDR3 is TGTGCCAGCAGCTTGGGGGCCAGGGAGCCCCAGCATTTT.

This clone was counted once. The V and J genes are TRBV27 and TRBJ1-4; no clear D gene. The CDR3 totals 15 residues. Trimming shortened V by 4 bases and J by 9 bases, and 18 bases separated the two germline ends. CDR1 is MNHEY, CDR2 SMNVEV, per germline (reference sequence). The CDR3 region is CASSSGDGGIKKLFF. As DNA, the CDR3 is TGTGCCAGCAGTTCCGGCGACGGAGGGATTAAAAAACTGTTTTTT.

This chain uses TRBV7-9 with TRBJ1-4; 8 positions agree with TRBD1. V gave up 5 bases and J gave up 7 bases; unmatched junction bases: 6. The germline gives CDR1 SEHNR, CDR2 FQNEAQ (reference sequence). There are 14 residues in the CDR3. The CDR3 DNA sequence: TGTGCCAGCAGCCCTGGACAGGGATCTGAAAAACTGTTTTTT. Translated, it gives CASSPGQGSEKLFF.

Details on this clone: The same CDR3 also results from other DNA sequences found in this sample. J is TRBJ2-5 and V is TRBV7-8; 7 bases are a match to TRBD1. The CDR3 runs 14 residues. Trimming cost V 3 bases and J 0 bases; bases outside gene matches: 1. The germline V gene has CDR1 SGHVS and CDR2 FQNEAQ. The CDR3 loop reads CASSLTGNQETQYF. The CDR3 DNA sequence: TGTGCCAGCAGCTTGACAGGGAACCAAGAGACCCAGTACTTC.

This clone has just one count. The genes are TRBV29-1 and TRBJ1-1; no firm D call. Germline V gene data show CDR1 as SQVTM and CDR2 as ANQGSEA. V lost 6 bases, J lost 4 bases, and 12 bases lay in between. This CDR3 contains 12 residues. Written as DNA, the CDR3 is TGCAGCGTCATAGGTGTGAGCACTGAAGCTTTCTTT. Its translation: CSVIGVSTEAFF. The whole variable domain, filled in from reference TRBV29-1 and TRBJ1-1, reads SAVISQKPSRDICQRGTSLTIQCQVDSQVTMMFWYRQQPGQSLTLIATANQGSEATYESGFVIDKFPISRPNLTFSTLTVSNMSPEDSSIYLCSVIGVSTEAFFGQGTRLTVV.

This clone was detected once. The genes are TRBV27 and TRBJ2-7, with TRBD1 identical over 7 bases. V gave up 6 bases and J gave up 2 bases; unmatched junction bases: 4. CDR3 size: 13 residues. Germline CDR1 MNHEY, CDR2 SMNVEV (reference sequence). CDR3 coding DNA: TGTGCCAGCAGGGACAGGCGCGCCTACGAGCAGTACTTC. Translation: CASRDRRAYEQYF.

The chain recombines TRBV4-1 with TRBJ2-5, with a tentative D call TRBD2 (6 bases). The CDR3 sequence is 14 residues long. The germline V gene encodes CDR1 MGHRA and CDR2 YSYEKL. V lost 8 bases, J lost 2 bases, and 15 bases lay in between. In DNA, the CDR3 is TGCGCCAGCGCCTCCGGGAGATTACAAGAGACCCAGTACTTC. Translating gives CASASGRLQETQYF.

J is TRBJ2-7 and V is TRBV5-1, with D possibly being TRBD2 (5 bases). This CDR3 comprises 13 residues. V shed 4 bases and J shed 6 bases, with 14 bases lying between them. Looked up from germline, CDR1 is SGHRS and CDR2 is YFSETQ. The CDR3 DNA sequence: TGCGCCAGCAGCGTGGGAGAGCATTTCGAGCAGTACTTC. Translated, it gives CASSVGEHFEQYF. Based on the CDR3 plus reference TRBV5-1 and TRBJ2-7, the full variable domain is KAGVTQTPRYLIKTRGQQVTLSCSPISGHRSVSWYQQTPGQGLQFLFEYFSETQRNKGNFPGRFSGRQFSNSRSEMNVSTLELGDSALYLCASSVGEHFEQYFGPGTRLTVT.